A selection of T cell receptor beta chains follows, all from one sample in a study of cytomegalovirus exposure and HLA in healthy donors. Method: immunoSEQ multiplex PCR; TCRdb's copy keeps in-frame clones and lacks some. The repertoire consists of some 140,000 clones, with roughly 83% occurring once and the leading ten covering roughly 1.4%. Specimen: PBMCs. The receptors shown here come from a man aged 40-55 years in good health and CMV-seronegative. Both conserved end residues are part of each CDR3. Each record gives: V gene, J gene, D gene, clone size, CDR3 protein, CDR3 DNA. D genes are given only for firm matches. Not all rows give a size; the values are once, few, many and, for expanded clones, a class.

>TRBV6-5|TRBJ1-1|.|.
CASRPIDRNTEAFF
TGTGCCAGCAGACCGATCGACAGGAACACTGAAGCTTTCTTT
>TRBV5-1|TRBJ1-6|TRBD1|.
CASSLGLDRAKNSPLHF
TGCGCCAGCAGCTTGGGCCTGGACAGGGCTAAGAATTCACCCCTCCACTTT
>TRBV5-1|TRBJ2-5|.|.
CASNPRLPGETQYF
TGCGCCAGCAATCCCCGACTGCCCGGCGAGACCCAGTACTTC
>TRBV6-5|TRBJ2-7|.|.
CASSYSRTRYEQYF
TGTGCCAGCAGTTACAGCCGGACACGCTACGAGCAGTACTTC
>TRBV4-2|TRBJ1-5|.|.
CASSPTRGGNQPQHF
TGTGCCAGCAGTCCGACACGGGGGGGCAATCAGCCCCAGCATTTT
>TRBV5-5|TRBJ1-3|.|once
CASSLVTYSGNTIYF
TGTGCCAGCAGCTTGGTTACCTACTCTGGAAACACCATATATTTT
>TRBV5-1|TRBJ2-3|.|.
CASSPAAGVGDTQYF
TGCGCCAGCAGCCCTGCCGCCGGGGTAGGAGATACGCAGTATTTT
>TRBV18|TRBJ2-2|.|.
CASSPISGSNTGELFF
TGTGCCAGCTCACCAATAAGCGGGTCGAACACCGGGGAGCTGTTTTTT
>TRBV7-9|TRBJ2-4|TRBD1|once
CASSLLDRVQNIQYF
TGTGCCAGCAGCTTACTGGACAGGGTCCAAAACATTCAGTACTTC
>TRBV7-9|TRBJ2-1|TRBD2|.
CASRSGLAEYNEQFF
TGTGCCAGCAGATCGGGACTAGCGGAGTACAATGAGCAGTTCTTC
>TRBV30|TRBJ1-3|.|.
CAWKAGFSGNTIYF
TGTGCCTGGAAAGCGGGTTTCTCTGGAAACACCATATATTTT
>TRBV7-2|TRBJ2-7|TRBD2|.
CASSLVRTSGTYEQYF
TGTGCCAGCAGCTTAGTTCGGACTAGCGGAACCTACGAGCAGTACTTC
>TRBV4-3|TRBJ2-3|TRBD2|once
CASSQDSASGSWIADTQYF
TGCGCCAGCAGCCAAGATTCGGCTAGCGGGAGCTGGATCGCAGATACGCAGTATTTT
>TRBV7-7|TRBJ2-2|TRBD2|once
CASSRGLAGDTGELFF
TGTGCTAGCAGCAGGGGACTAGCGGGGGACACCGGGGAGCTGTTTTTT
>TRBV9|TRBJ1-1|TRBD1|.
CASSVSGQGTEAFF
TGTGCCAGCAGCGTTTCGGGACAGGGAACTGAAGCTTTCTTT
>TRBV2|TRBJ2-2|TRBD2|.
CAIRMVAGGAGELFF
TGTGCCATCAGGATGGTAGCGGGAGGGGCCGGGGAGCTGTTTTTT
>TRBV2|TRBJ2-3|.|once
CASSEASGRTDTQYF
TGTGCCAGCAGTGAAGCTTCAGGCCGCACAGATACGCAGTATTTT
>TRBV7-2|TRBJ1-5|.|.
CASSLVPGSNQPQHF
TGTGCCAGCAGCTTAGTTCCAGGGAGCAATCAGCCCCAGCATTTT
>TRBV14|TRBJ1-5|.|.
CASSQDLLRGGNQPQHF
TGTGCCAGCAGCCAAGATTTACTTAGGGGGGGTAATCAGCCCCAGCATTTT
>TRBV29-1|TRBJ2-3|.|.
CSVEIWPDTQYF
TGCAGCGTTGAAATCTGGCCAGATACGCAGTATTTT
>TRBV27|TRBJ2-1|TRBD1|few
CASSPSGGSNNEQFF
TGTGCCAGCAGTCCCTCAGGGGGCTCAAACAATGAGCAGTTCTTC
>TRBV7-9|TRBJ2-1|TRBD2|.
CASSASRVKAGGPDNEQFF
TGTGCCAGCAGCGCCTCTCGGGTAAAAGCGGGGGGACCTGACAATGAGCAGTTCTTC